This entry features one T cell receptor (beta chain) sequence. This sample was taken from a study of cytomegalovirus exposure and HLA in healthy donors. Primers for the PCR totalled 60 Vbeta and 13 Jbeta. Here immunoSEQ multiplex PCR was the method, and the copy in TCRdb shows in-frame clones only, minus some. This sample has approximately 110,000 clones, with 65% to 80% found just once. The CDR3 contains 16 residues. The junction had 7 bases not matched to a gene; V was cut back by 5 bases and J by 1 base. The germline V gene encodes CDR1 SGHVS and CDR2 FQNEAQ. Sequenced input: PBMCs. The chain is built from TRBV7-8 and TRBJ1-2; 10 bases line up with TRBD1. This clonotype was sampled from a human donor in good health. The CDR3 reads CASSPQTGGYNYGYTF. The DNA for the CDR3 is TGTGCCAGCAGCCCCCAGACAGGGGGCTATAACTATGGCTACACCTTC.